The clone carrying this T cell receptor beta chain has just a few counts. What it binds is not known. This sample was included in a study of CD8 T cells in ankylosing spondylitis. Broader study findings: For ankylosing spondylitis blood, a TCR beta motif of 7 to 9 highly homologous variants appeared characteristic.

TCRdb called the 5' RACE reads again in MiXCR, with one record for every CDR3 protein. The sample has about 800,000 distinct CDR3 sequences, roughly 10% seen once. The CDR3 spans 17 residues. With 2 bases clipped from V and 5 bases from J, the junction kept 14 bases outside the gene matches. Per germline, CDR1 SGHRS and CDR2 YFSETQ. The receptor's source is a male donor with ankylosing spondylitis. V usage is TRBV5-1 and J usage is TRBJ1-1; 8 bases line up with TRBD1. The specimen sequenced was blood, either unsorted or a sorted T cell fraction (not recorded which). In nucleotides, the CDR3 is TGCGCCAGCAGCTTCCTTCCAGGGGGCGCGAAGGGGACTGAAGCTTTCTTT. This gives the protein CASSFLPGGAKGTEAFF.